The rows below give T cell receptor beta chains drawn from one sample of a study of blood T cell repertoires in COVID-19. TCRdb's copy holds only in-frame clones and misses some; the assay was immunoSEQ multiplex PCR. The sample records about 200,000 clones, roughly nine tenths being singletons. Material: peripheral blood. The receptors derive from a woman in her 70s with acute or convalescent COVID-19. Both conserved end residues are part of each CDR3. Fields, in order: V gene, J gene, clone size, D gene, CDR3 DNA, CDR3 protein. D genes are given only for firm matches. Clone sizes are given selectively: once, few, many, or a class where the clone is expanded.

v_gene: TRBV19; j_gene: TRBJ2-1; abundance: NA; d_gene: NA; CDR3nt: TGTGCCAGTAGTATTCCAGGGTCCTACAATGAGCAGTTCTTC; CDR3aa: CASSIPGSYNEQFF
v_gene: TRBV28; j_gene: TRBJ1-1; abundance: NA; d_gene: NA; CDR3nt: TGTGCCAGCAGTTTCGGTCGACAGACGAGGACTGAAGCTTTCTTT; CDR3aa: CASSFGRQTRTEAFF
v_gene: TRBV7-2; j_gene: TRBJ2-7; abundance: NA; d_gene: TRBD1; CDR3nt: TGTGCCAGCAGCCCTCAGTGGGGACAGGGGGCCTTCGAGCAGTACTTC; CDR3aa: CASSPQWGQGAFEQYF
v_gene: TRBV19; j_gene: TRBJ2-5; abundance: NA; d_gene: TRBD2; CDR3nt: TGTGCCAGTAGTCTTCGGACTAGTAGTGGGACCCAGTACTTC; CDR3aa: CASSLRTSSGTQYF
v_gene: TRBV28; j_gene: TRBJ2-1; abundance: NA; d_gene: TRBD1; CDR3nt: TGTGCCAGCAGATCACCCGGACAGGGGGTCGCAAGGGGGCAGTTCTTC; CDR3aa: CASRSPGQGVARGQFF
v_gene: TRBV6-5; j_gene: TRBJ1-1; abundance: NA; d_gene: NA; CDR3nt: TGTGCCAGCACCGATGGACAGCTCGGGGCTTTCTTT; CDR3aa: CASTDGQLGAFF
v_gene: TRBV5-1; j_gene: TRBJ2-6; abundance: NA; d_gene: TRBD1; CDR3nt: TGCGCCAGCAGTTCGGACAGGGGGCTGAACGGGGCCAACGTCCTGACTTTC; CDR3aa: CASSSDRGLNGANVLTF
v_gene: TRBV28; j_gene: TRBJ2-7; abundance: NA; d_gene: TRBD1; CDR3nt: TGTGCCAGCCTCCCCCCCCCGGGACAGACCTCCTACGAGCAGTACTTC; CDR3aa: CASLPPPGQTSYEQYF
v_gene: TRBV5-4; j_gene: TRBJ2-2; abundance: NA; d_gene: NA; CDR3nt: TGTGCCAGCAGCCGGGGGGCAGGGGACACCGGGGAGCTGTTTTTT; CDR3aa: CASSRGAGDTGELFF
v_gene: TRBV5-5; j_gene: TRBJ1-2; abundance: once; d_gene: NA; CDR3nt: TGTGCCAGCAGCTTGGACCCAGGGTCTAACTATGGCTACACCTTC; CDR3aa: CASSLDPGSNYGYTF
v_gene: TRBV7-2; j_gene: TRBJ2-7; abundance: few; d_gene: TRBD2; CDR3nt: TGTGCCAGCAGCTTAGGGGTGGGAGGGCCGCCAGGCGAGCAGTACTTC; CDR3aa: CASSLGVGGPPGEQYF
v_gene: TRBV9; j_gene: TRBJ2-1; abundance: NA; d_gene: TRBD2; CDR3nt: TGTGCCAGCAGCCCAAGACTAGCGGGAGCCCTTAGCAATGAGCAGTTCTTC; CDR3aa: CASSPRLAGALSNEQFF
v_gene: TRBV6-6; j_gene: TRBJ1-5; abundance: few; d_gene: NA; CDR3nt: TGTGCCAGCAATAGACAGTTTTACAATCAGCCCCAGCATTTT; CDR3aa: CASNRQFYNQPQHF
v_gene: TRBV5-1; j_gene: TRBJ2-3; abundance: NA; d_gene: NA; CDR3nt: TGCGCCAGCAGCTTGGGACTCTCCAGCACAGATACGCAGTATTTT; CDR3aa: CASSLGLSSTDTQYF
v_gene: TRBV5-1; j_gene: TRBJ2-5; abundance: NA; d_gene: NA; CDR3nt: TGCGCCAGCAGCTTGGACGGGGGGACCCAGTACTTC; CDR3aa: CASSLDGGTQYF
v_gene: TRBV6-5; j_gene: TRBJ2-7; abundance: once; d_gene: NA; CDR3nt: TGTGCCAGCAGTTACTCGGACACCTACGAGCAGTACTTC; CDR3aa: CASSYSDTYEQYF
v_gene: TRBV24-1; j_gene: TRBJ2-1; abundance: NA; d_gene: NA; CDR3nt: TGTGCCACCAGTACTGCCTCCCCTAGCAGGGGCCGAAGTGAGCAGTTCTTC; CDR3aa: CATSTASPSRGRSEQFF
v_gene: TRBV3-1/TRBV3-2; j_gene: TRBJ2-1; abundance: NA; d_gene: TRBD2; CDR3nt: TGTGCCAGCAGCCGCGGGGAACTAGCGGGGGATGAGCAGTTCTTC; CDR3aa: CASSRGELAGDEQFF
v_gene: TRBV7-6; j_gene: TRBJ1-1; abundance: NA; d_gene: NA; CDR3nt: TGTGCCAGCAGCTTGTTACAGGGTGGGGGCACTGAAGCTTTCTTT; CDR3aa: CASSLLQGGGTEAFF
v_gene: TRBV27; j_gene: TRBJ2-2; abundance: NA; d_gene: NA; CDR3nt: TGTGCCAGCAGTTTCCCTCGGGGTCGTGGTGTCGCCGGGGAGCTGTTTTTT; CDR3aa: CASSFPRGRGVAGELFF
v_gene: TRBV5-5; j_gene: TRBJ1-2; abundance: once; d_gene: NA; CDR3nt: TGTGCCAGCAGCCCGGACAGTGACTATGGCTACACCTTC; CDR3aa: CASSPDSDYGYTF
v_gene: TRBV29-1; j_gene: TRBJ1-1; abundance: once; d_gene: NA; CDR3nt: TGCAGCGCACCCGGACAAGGTTTTGAAGCTTTCTTT; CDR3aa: CSAPGQGFEAFF